The 3 T cell receptor beta chains below come from one sample, sequenced in a study of shared clonotypes between healthy human individuals. Repertoires were generated with immunoSEQ multiplex PCR, while TCRdb's copy carries only in-frame clones and drops some. The sample has approximately 1,500,000 clones, about 96% seen once; the top ten hold about 1%. Sequencing input: naive CD4+ T cells sorted from blood. Subset reported: CD45RA+ positively selected. These receptors all come from a man aged 30-40 years in good health.

This clone was recorded a few times. At the DNA level, this CDR3 is encoded by other sequences in the same sample as well. This chain uses TRBV28 with TRBJ2-3; 7 bases match TRBD2. J lost 0 bases, V lost 3 bases, and 0 bases had no gene match. This CDR3 has 14 amino acids. Germline CDR1 reads MDHEN; CDR2 reads SYDVKM. The chain's CDR3 is CASSLRGSTDTQYF. CDR3 in DNA: TGTGCCAGCAGTTTGCGGGGGAGCACAGATACGCAGTATTTT.

The rearrangement joins TRBV29-1 to TRBJ1-1; D possibly corresponds to TRBD1 (6 bases). V lost 6 bases and J 5 bases, leaving 16 bases between the germline ends. Per germline, CDR1 SQVTM and CDR2 ANQGSEA. The CDR3 consists of 13 residues. The CDR3 coding sequence is TGCAGCGTGAGACTTCAACAGGGAACTGAAGCTTTCTTT. Its translation: CSVRLQQGTEAFF.

V is TRBV28 and J is TRBJ2-7; TRBD1 matches at 8 bases. The CDR3 extends over 14 amino acids. The V and J ends lost 3 bases and 3 bases, in that order; junction bases with no gene match: 4. From germline, CDR1 is MDHEN and CDR2 SYDVKM. The CDR3 DNA sequence: TGTGCCAGCAGTTTGGTACAGGGGGGCTACGAGCAGTACTTC. It specifies CASSLVQGGYEQYF.